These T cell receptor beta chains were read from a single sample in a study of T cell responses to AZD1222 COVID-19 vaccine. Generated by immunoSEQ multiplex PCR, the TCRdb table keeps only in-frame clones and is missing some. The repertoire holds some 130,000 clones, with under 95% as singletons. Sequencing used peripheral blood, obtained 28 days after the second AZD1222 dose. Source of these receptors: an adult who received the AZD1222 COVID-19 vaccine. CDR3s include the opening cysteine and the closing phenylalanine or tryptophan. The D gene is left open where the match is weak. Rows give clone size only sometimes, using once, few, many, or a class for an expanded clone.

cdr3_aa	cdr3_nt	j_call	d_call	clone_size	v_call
CASSLPLAYEQYF	TGTGCCAGCAGTTTACCACTAGCCTACGAGCAGTACTTC	TRBJ2-7	NA	NA	TRBV6-6
CASGGTGYQPQHF	TGTGCCAGCGGAGGGACAGGGTATCAGCCCCAGCATTTT	TRBJ1-5	TRBD1	NA	TRBV2
CASSQVPGTDNEKLFF	TGCGCCAGCAGCCAAGTTCCCGGGACAGATAATGAAAAACTGTTTTTT	TRBJ1-4	TRBD1	NA	TRBV4-1
CASSPTGVDTQYF	TGTGCCAGCTCACCAACAGGGGTAGATACGCAGTATTTT	TRBJ2-3	TRBD1	NA	TRBV18
CASSLFGRGTNEKLFF	TGTGCCAGCAGTTTATTTGGCAGGGGAACTAATGAAAAACTGTTTTTT	TRBJ1-4	NA	NA	TRBV28
CASSDGTLYNEQFF	TGTGCCAGCAGTGACGGGACACTATACAATGAGCAGTTCTTC	TRBJ2-1	NA	NA	TRBV28
CASSQDLRGPQHF	TGTGCCAGCAGCCAAGACCTCCGGGGGCCCCAGCATTTT	TRBJ1-5	NA	NA	TRBV14
CASSLRRGRTSSYNEQFF	TGTGCCAGCAGTTTAAGGCGGGGGAGGACTAGTTCTTACAATGAGCAGTTCTTC	TRBJ2-1	TRBD2	NA	TRBV27
CASSYSFRGYYGYTF	TGTGCCAGCAGTTATTCCTTCCGGGGGTACTATGGCTACACCTTC	TRBJ1-2	NA	NA	TRBV27
CASSRQGPRGADTQYF	TGTGCCAGCAGCCGACAGGGACCAAGGGGGGCAGATACGCAGTATTTT	TRBJ2-3	NA	NA	TRBV7-3
CASSLGVGTGELFF	TGTGCCAGCAGCTTAGGGGTCGGCACCGGGGAGCTGTTTTTT	TRBJ2-2	NA	NA	TRBV11-2
CASSVGFINGGTEAFF	TGTGCCAGCAGCGTCGGATTTATTAATGGAGGCACTGAAGCTTTCTTT	TRBJ1-1	NA	NA	TRBV5-6
CASSERTGRETQYF	TGTGCCAGCAGTGAAAGGACAGGGAGGGAGACCCAGTACTTC	TRBJ2-5	TRBD1	NA	TRBV2
CASSERAVGYTF	TGTGCCAGCAGTGAACGAGCGGTTGGCTACACCTTC	TRBJ1-2	NA	once	TRBV6-1
CASSPQADGYGYTF	TGTGCCAGCAGCCCTCAAGCGGACGGCTATGGCTACACCTTC	TRBJ1-2	NA	NA	TRBV7-2
CASSGRTGPTDTQYF	TGTGCCAGTTCGGGTCGGACAGGGCCGACAGATACGCAGTATTTT	TRBJ2-3	TRBD1	NA	TRBV19
CASSLVAGRSNQPQHF	TGTGCCAGCAGTTTGGTGGCGGGGCGCAGCAATCAGCCCCAGCATTTT	TRBJ1-5	NA	NA	TRBV28
CASSPGLGDYEQYF	TGTGCCAGCAGCCCGGGACTGGGCGACTACGAGCAGTACTTC	TRBJ2-7	NA	NA	TRBV4-2
CASSVALASAGELFF	TGTGCCAGCAGCGTAGCCCTAGCGAGCGCCGGGGAGCTGTTTTTT	TRBJ2-2	NA	NA	TRBV9
CATSRDEGRYEQYF	TGTGCCACCAGCAGAGATGAGGGAAGATACGAGCAGTACTTC	TRBJ2-7	NA	NA	TRBV15
CASSRGWETQYF	TGTGCCAGCAGTCGAGGGTGGGAGACCCAGTACTTC	TRBJ2-5	NA	NA	TRBV7-9
CSVRAGTLNTEAFF	TGCAGCGTGAGGGCCGGGACACTGAACACTGAAGCTTTCTTT	TRBJ1-1	NA	NA	TRBV29-1
CAISDQLNEKLFF	TGTGCCATCAGTGATCAGCTTAATGAAAAACTGTTTTTT	TRBJ1-4	NA	NA	TRBV10-3
CASIHRGWNTEAFF	TGTGCCAGCATCCACAGGGGTTGGAACACTGAAGCTTTCTTT	TRBJ1-1	TRBD1	NA	TRBV6-5